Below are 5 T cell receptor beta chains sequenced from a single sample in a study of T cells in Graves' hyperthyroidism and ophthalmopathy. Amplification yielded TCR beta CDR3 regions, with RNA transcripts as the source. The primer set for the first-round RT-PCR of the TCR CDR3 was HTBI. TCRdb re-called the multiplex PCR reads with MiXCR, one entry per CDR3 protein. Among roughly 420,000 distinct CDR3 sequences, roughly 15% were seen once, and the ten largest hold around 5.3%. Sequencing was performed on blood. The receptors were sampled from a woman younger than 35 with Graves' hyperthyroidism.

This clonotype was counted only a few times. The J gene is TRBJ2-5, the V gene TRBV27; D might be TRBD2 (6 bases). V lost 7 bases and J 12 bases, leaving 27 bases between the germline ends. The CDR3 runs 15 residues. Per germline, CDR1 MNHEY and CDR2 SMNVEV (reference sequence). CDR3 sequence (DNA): TGTGCCAGCATGGTGTCGGCGGGATCCCATCTTCCCAAGTACTTC. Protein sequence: CASMVSAGSHLPKYF.

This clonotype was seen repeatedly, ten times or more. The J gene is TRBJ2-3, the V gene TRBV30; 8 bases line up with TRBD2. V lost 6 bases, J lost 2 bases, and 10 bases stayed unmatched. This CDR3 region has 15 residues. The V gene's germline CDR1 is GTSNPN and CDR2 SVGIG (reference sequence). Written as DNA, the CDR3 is TGTGCCTGCCCCCTCTATAGCGGGGACACAGATACGCAGTATTTT. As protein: CACPLYSGDTDTQYF.

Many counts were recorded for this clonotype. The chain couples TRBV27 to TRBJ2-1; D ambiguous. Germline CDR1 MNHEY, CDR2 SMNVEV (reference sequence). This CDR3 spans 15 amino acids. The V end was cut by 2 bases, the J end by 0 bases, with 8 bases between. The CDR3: CASSLGLTSYNEQFF. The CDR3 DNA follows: TGTGCCAGCAGTTTAGGGCTAACCTCCTACAATGAGCAGTTCTTC.

CDR3 residues: CASSPGTTGGYEQYF. CDR3 nucleotide sequence: TGTGCCAGCAGCCCCGGCACGACAGGAGGCTACGAGCAGTACTTC. The gene calls are TRBV6-5 and TRBJ2-7; possibly TRBD1 for D (6 bases). The germline V and J ends were trimmed by 6 bases and 3 bases, with 18 bases remaining between them. Germline values: CDR1 MNHEY, CDR2 SVGAGI. CDR3 size: 15 residues.

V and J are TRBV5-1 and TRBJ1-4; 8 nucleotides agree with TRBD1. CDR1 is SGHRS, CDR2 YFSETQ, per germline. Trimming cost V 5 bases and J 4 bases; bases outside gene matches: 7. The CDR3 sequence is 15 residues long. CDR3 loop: CASRKQGDINEKLFF. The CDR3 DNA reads TGCGCCAGCAGGAAACAGGGGGATATTAATGAAAAACTGTTTTTT. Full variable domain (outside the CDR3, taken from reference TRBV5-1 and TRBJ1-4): KAGVTQTPRYLIKTRGQQVTLSCSPISGHRSVSWYQQTPGQGLQFLFEYFSETQRNKGNFPGRFSGRQFSNSRSEMNVSTLELGDSALYLCASRKQGDINEKLFFGSGTQLSVL.